Given below is one T cell receptor beta chain in context. Its cognate antigen is unknown. This CDR3 spans 15 amino acids. V was clipped by 3 bases and J by 7 bases, with 13 bases between them. The germline V gene has CDR1 ENHRY and CDR2 SYGVKD. The study profiled TCR beta VDJ and CDR3 using genomic DNA as template. TCRdb reanalysed the reads using MiXCR and keeps one entry per CDR3 protein. The sample yields around 170,000 distinct CDR3 sequences, around 60% seen once. These data originate in a study of CD8+CD57+ T cells in acquired aplastic anemia. Study-level background: DNA recovered from sorted CD4+ and CD8+ cells had a mean of approximately 3 ug. Healthy donors yielded some 11 million CD4+ cell reads on average. Whole-study findings and limits: It was found that roughly 29 CD8+ CDR3 sequences were shared between patients and controls.

The source of this sequence is a human donor in good health. Sequenced: sorted CD4+, CD8+, or CD8+CD57+ T cells (not recorded which) from PBMCs. The chain links TRBV10-3 to TRBJ1-6; unclear D gene. The CDR3 protein is CAISDLLGKNSPLHF. The CDR3 DNA follows: TGTGCCATCAGTGATCTCTTAGGAAAAAATTCACCCCTCCACTTT.